This T cell receptor beta chain was captured by sequencing in a study of blood T cell repertoires in COVID-19 (dated by TCRdb to the early 2020s). Background for the entire study: The collaborator samples originated in the United States, Italy and Spain and spanned the acute and convalescent phases of COVID-19. The material from the prospective study consisted of cDNA or gDNA derived from T cells, B-cell-depleted T cells, or PBMCs. The dataset comprised deeply sampled blood TCRbeta repertoires from subjects exposed to, actively infected with, or recovered from COVID-19. A freely available public database, intended as a resource for researchers studying the immune response to SARS-CoV-2, is where the repertoires were released. Samples came from the ongoing ImmuneRACE study (first 160 participants) plus 1,254 subjects from 6 global collaborators. The sample metadata nearly always contained a de-identified subject ID, COVID-19 status, age in years and sex. Where HLA class I and class II types were available, the types were taken from metadata supplied by the sample provider, not from assay-based typing.

CDR1 SNHLY and CDR2 FYNNEI were looked up in the germline V gene. V drops 4 bases and J drops 8 bases, leaving 11 bases in between. Reading from cysteine to phenylalanine, the CDR3 counts 13 amino acids. Of the read, only the CDR3 DNA is kept; its 39 bases are in frame from base 1. The immunoSEQ Assay, a bias-controlled multiplex PCR, was used to amplify TCRbeta CDR3 regions from genomic DNA. The authors' pipeline ran thus. Within the assay, amplification of reference gene primers was used to estimate how many nucleated cells each sample contained. To quantify the absolute abundance of each unique TCRbeta CDR3 rearrangement, sequence reads were collapsed and filtered. Productive Simpson clonality was computed per sample as the square root of Simpson's diversity index over productive rearrangements. Drawn from immuneACCESS, this table holds only the in-frame rearrangements with V and J called that TCRdb kept. Clones are partly lost; checked studies trace under half to an unresolved V gene and leave the rest unexplained. The D gene and trimming were derived from the DNA, and the V and J assignments and clone size from that table. For this sample there are about 55,000 clones; 90% appear just once. The ten largest account for approximately 6.2% of the sample.

Whole blood was collected in K2EDTA tubes by collaborating institutions according to the institutions' own protocols. For TCRbeta analysis, collaborators shipped samples in one of three forms: frozen whole blood, isolated PBMCs, or DNA extracted from either of those sample types. The full study reports these points: How much clinical and demographic metadata was included differed by source and by participant, and the metadata was provided uncurated.

This clone was found once. Which antigen it targets is not known. Within one base of it there is no much larger clone, and no base qualities were kept. The sequence derives from a man in his forties or fifties with acute or convalescent COVID-19. What was sequenced was peripheral blood. The sequence joins TRBV2 to TRBJ1-4; tentative D gene TRBD1, with 5 bases matching. The CDR3 region has the sequence CASSVRGGEKLFF. The nucleotide sequence is given as TGTGCCAGCAGTGTTAGGGGTGGGGAAAAACTGTTTTTT. Reference TRBV2 and TRBJ1-4 genes cover what lies past the CDR3, so the full variable domain is EPEVTQTPSHQVTQMGQEVILRCVPISNHLYFYWYRQILGQKVEFLVSFYNNEISEKSEIFDDQFSVERPDGSNFTLKIRSTKLEDSAMYFCASSVRGGEKLFFGSGTQLSVL.